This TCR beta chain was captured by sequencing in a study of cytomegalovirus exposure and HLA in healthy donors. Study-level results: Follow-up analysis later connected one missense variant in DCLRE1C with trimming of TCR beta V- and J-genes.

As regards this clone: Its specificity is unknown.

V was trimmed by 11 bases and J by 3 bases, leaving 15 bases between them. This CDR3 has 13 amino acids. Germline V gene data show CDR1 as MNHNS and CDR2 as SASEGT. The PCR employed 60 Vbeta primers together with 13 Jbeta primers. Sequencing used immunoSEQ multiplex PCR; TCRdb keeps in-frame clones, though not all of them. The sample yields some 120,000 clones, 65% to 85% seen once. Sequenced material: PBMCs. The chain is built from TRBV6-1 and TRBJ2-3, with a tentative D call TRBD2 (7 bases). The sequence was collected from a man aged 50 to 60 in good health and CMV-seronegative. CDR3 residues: CASRGRGTDTQYF. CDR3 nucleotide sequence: TGTGCCTCAAGAGGGAGGGGGACAGATACGCAGTATTTT.